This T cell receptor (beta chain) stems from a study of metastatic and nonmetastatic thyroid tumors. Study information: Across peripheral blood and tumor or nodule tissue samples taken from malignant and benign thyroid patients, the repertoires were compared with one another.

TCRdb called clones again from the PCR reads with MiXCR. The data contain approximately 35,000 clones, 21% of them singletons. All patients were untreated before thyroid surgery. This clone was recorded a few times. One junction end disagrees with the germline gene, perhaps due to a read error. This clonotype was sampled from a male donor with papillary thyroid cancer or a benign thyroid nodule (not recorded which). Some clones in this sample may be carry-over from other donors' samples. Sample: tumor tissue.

In DNA form, the CDR3 reads TGTGCAAGCAGTTGGGACAGGGGAAACATTAACAATCAGCCCCAGCATTTT. This sequence encodes CASSWDRGNINNQPQHF. The chain is built from TRBV28 and TRBJ1-5; 10 nucleotides agree with TRBD1. CDR1 and CDR2 (germline): MDHEN, SYDVKM. The CDR3 is 17 residues long.